A selection of T cell receptor beta chains follows, all from one sample in a study of identical twins. TCRdb re-called the 5' RACE reads with MiXCR, one entry per CDR3 protein. The sample carries around 690,000 distinct CDR3 sequences, about 20% recorded once. These records were also assigned to another study, of T cells expressing NK-cell markers.

Material for sequencing was PBMCs. Receptors originate from a woman aged 18-29 years in good health. Both conserved end residues are part of each CDR3. The order of the fields is J gene, clone size, D gene, V gene, CDR3 protein, CDR3 DNA. D genes are given only for firm matches. Clone sizes are given selectively: once, few, many, or a class where the clone is expanded.

TRBJ2-3 many TRBD1 TRBV20-1 CSAGVGTGASDTQYF TGCAGTGCTGGTGTCGGGACAGGGGCTTCAGATACGCAGTATTTT
TRBJ2-5 many TRBD2 TRBV2 CASSVPGGLAPWTQYF TGTGCCAGCAGTGTTCCCGGGGGACTAGCCCCATGGACCCAGTACTTC
TRBJ1-2 - - TRBV12-3/TRBV12-4 CASSPGAGYTF TGTGCCAGCAGTCCCGGTGCTGGCTACACCTTC
TRBJ2-5 many - TRBV15 CATSSPHRVGEETQYF TGTGCCACCAGCAGTCCACATCGCGTGGGGGAAGAGACCCAGTACTTC
TRBJ2-1 few TRBD1 TRBV6-2/TRBV6-3 CASSQQGNEQFF TGTGCCAGCAGTCAACAGGGGAATGAGCAGTTCTTC
TRBJ1-5 few TRBD1 TRBV4-2 CASSHPGTGDQPQHF TGTGCCAGCAGCCACCCCGGGACAGGGGATCAGCCCCAGCATTTT
TRBJ1-1 few TRBD1 TRBV18 CASSPDRSAEAFF TGTGCCAGCTCTCCGGACAGGTCGGCTGAAGCTTTCTTT
TRBJ2-2 few - TRBV7-6 CASSLGGDPGRGELFF TGTGCCAGCAGCTTAGGTGGGGACCCCGGAAGGGGGGAGCTGTTTTTT
TRBJ2-7 - TRBD1 TRBV5-1 CASSLQGAQNEQYF TGCGCCAGCAGCTTGCAGGGGGCGCAAAACGAGCAGTACTTC
TRBJ1-5 - - TRBV15 CATSERGNQPQHF TGTGCCACCTCGGAACGGGGGAATCAGCCCCAGCATTTT
TRBJ2-1 many - TRBV20-1 CSPSDNEQFF TGCAGCCCATCCGACAATGAGCAGTTCTTC
TRBJ2-7 - - TRBV9 CASSVGHSDEQYF TGTGCCAGCAGCGTAGGCCATTCCGACGAGCAGTACTTC
TRBJ1-1 - - TRBV5-6 CASSLGVRAMNTEAFF TGTGCCAGCAGCTTGGGTGTACGGGCCATGAACACTGAAGCTTTCTTT
TRBJ2-1 few - TRBV2 CASSEKGNEQFF TGTGCCAGCAGTGAGAAAGGGAATGAGCAGTTCTTC
TRBJ2-5 few - TRBV9 CASSVGGGGGRQETQYF TGTGCCAGCAGCGTAGGAGGAGGTGGCGGCCGGCAAGAGACCCAGTACTTC
TRBJ2-5 few - TRBV12-3/TRBV12-4 CASRTRLVSETQYF TGTGCCAGCAGGACTAGACTAGTATCAGAGACCCAGTACTTC
TRBJ2-1 - TRBD2 TRBV4-3 CASSQLRTSGNNEQFF TGCGCCAGCAGCCAACTTCGGACTAGCGGAAACAATGAGCAGTTCTTC
TRBJ1-3 few - TRBV12-3/TRBV12-4 CASSLGDTIYF TGTGCCAGCAGTTTAGGTGACACCATATATTTT
TRBJ1-1 - - TRBV12-3/TRBV12-4 CASSLQGSGSQAFF TGTGCCAGCAGTTTACAGGGGAGTGGTAGTCAAGCTTTCTTT
TRBJ2-5 - - TRBV5-1 CASSLYPGLQETQYF TGCGCCAGCAGCTTGTATCCGGGACTTCAAGAGACCCAGTACTTC
TRBJ1-2 few TRBD1 TRBV12-3/TRBV12-4 CASSGQAGIGYGYTF TGTGCCAGCAGTGGACAGGCCGGAATTGGCTATGGCTACACCTTC
TRBJ1-1 - - TRBV6-5 CASSYRVGATEAFF TGTGCCAGCAGTTATAGGGTGGGGGCCACTGAAGCTTTCTTT
TRBJ1-5 - TRBD1 TRBV6-2/TRBV6-3 CAIRQGDQPQHF TGTGCCATCCGACAGGGTGATCAGCCCCAGCATTTT
TRBJ1-1 - - TRBV5-8 CASSLEGFMNTEAFF TGTGCCAGCAGCTTGGAGGGTTTTATGAACACTGAAGCTTTCTTT
TRBJ2-7 - - TRBV7-2 CASSPGLYPQQYF TGTGCCAGCAGCCCCGGACTGTATCCTCAGCAGTACTTC
TRBJ2-5 few TRBD1 TRBV6-5 CAAGQGQETQYF TGTGCGGCGGGACAGGGTCAAGAGACCCAGTACTTC
TRBJ2-7 few - TRBV20-1 CSGLTGTYEQYF TGCAGTGGGTTGACGGGGACCTACGAGCAGTACTTC
TRBJ2-7 - TRBD1 TRBV10-3 CAISNRGGDEQYF TGTGCCATCAGCAACAGGGGTGGCGACGAGCAGTACTTC
TRBJ2-5 few - TRBV20-1 CSARVFGEETQYF TGCAGTGCTAGAGTTTTTGGGGAAGAGACCCAGTACTTC
TRBJ2-1 - - TRBV5-5 CASSLALYSSYNEQFF TGTGCCAGCAGCTTGGCATTATATAGCTCCTACAATGAGCAGTTCTTC
TRBJ2-7 - TRBD2 TRBV27 CASSPTTSGKSEQYF TGTGCCAGCAGTCCGACGACTAGCGGAAAAAGCGAGCAGTACTTC
TRBJ1-1 - - TRBV12-3/TRBV12-4 CASSFTPNTEAFF TGTGCCAGCAGCTTCACACCGAACACTGAAGCTTTCTTT
TRBJ2-1 few TRBD2 TRBV5-4 CASSPLLADNEQFF TGTGCCAGCAGCCCCTTGCTAGCGGACAATGAGCAGTTCTTC
TRBJ2-3 many TRBD2 TRBV20-1 CSAPPGGAGADTQYF TGCAGTGCTCCCCCCGGGGGGGCAGGCGCAGATACGCAGTATTTT
TRBJ1-1 few TRBD1 TRBV4-2 CASSQDLGGGSGGGNTEAFF TGTGCCAGCAGCCAAGATCTTGGTGGGGGATCAGGGGGTGGAAACACTGAAGCTTTCTTT
TRBJ2-5 few TRBD2 TRBV13 CASSFTGGGTQYF TGTGCCAGCAGCTTTACGGGAGGCGGGACCCAGTACTTC
TRBJ2-1 - TRBD1 TRBV7-2 CASRRDRSNEQFF TGTGCCAGCCGGCGGGACAGGAGTAATGAGCAGTTCTTC
TRBJ2-2 - - TRBV6-1 CASSHGWPGELFF TGTGCCAGCAGCCACGGGTGGCCCGGGGAGCTGTTTTTT
TRBJ2-1 few TRBD2 TRBV6-5 CASSYRRESSYNEQFF TGTGCCAGCAGTTATAGGCGGGAGAGCTCCTACAATGAGCAGTTCTTC
TRBJ2-2 - - TRBV27 CASGLITGELFF TGTGCCTCCGGACTGATCACCGGGGAGCTGTTTTTT
TRBJ1-5 few - TRBV7-2 CASSLGLGAGNQPQHF TGTGCCAGCAGCTTAGGGCTGGGCGCGGGGAATCAGCCCCAGCATTTT
TRBJ2-3 once - TRBV5-1 CASSLVPATTDTQYF TGCGCCAGCAGCTTGGTCCCAGCGACAACAGATACGCAGTATTTT
TRBJ2-5 - TRBD1 TRBV12-3/TRBV12-4 CASRTGTGTPETQYF TGTGCCAGCAGAACCGGGACAGGGACCCCAGAGACCCAGTACTTC
TRBJ2-1 many TRBD1 TRBV5-1 CASSLVGGDYNEQFF TGCGCCAGCAGCTTGGTAGGGGGCGACTACAATGAGCAGTTCTTC
TRBJ2-7 - - TRBV5-6 CASSPGTLDEQYF TGTGCCAGCAGCCCGGGGACATTGGACGAGCAGTACTTC